This T cell receptor (beta chain) is from a study of cytomegalovirus exposure and HLA in healthy donors. As to this clone: The antigen remains undetermined.

Study-level results: Among the most significant clusters, several appeared linked to common viral pathogens in a later analysis. Published work reported that the classifier diagnosed cytomegalovirus status with high specificity and sensitivity. Specific recognition of CMV antigens was confirmed in vitro for a few chains (all CMV-associated).

PCR used 60 Vbeta primers and 13 Jbeta primers. Generated by immunoSEQ multiplex PCR, the TCRdb table keeps only in-frame clones and is missing some. In the table there are about 150,000 clones, approximately 79% of which are singletons. The sample comprised PBMCs. This sequence originates from a woman in her twenties or thirties in good health and CMV-seronegative.

DNA of the CDR3: TGTGCCAGCAGTTACGGGACAGGGGGGGGGAGGGAAAAACTGTTTTTT. Its translation is CASSYGTGGGREKLFF. V usage is TRBV28 and J usage is TRBJ1-4, with 11 bases fitting TRBD1. This CDR3 has 16 amino acids. V lost 4 bases and J lost 8; bases outside the gene matches: 9. Germline lookup yields CDR1 MDHEN and CDR2 SYDVKM.